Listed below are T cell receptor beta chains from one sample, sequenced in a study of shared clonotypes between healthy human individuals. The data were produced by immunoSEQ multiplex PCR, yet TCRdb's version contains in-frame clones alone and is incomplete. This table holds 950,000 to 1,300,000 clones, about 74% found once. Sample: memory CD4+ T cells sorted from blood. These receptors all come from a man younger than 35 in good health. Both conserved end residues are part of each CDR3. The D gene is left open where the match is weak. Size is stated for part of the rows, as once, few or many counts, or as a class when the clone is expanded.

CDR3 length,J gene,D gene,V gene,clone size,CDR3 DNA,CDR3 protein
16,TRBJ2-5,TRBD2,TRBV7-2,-,TGTGCCAGCAGCTTTCAAGGTAGCGGGAGGGTGGAGACCCAGTACTTC,CASSFQGSGRVETQYF
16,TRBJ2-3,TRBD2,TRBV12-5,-,TGTGCTAGTGGTCACACGACTAGCCGTAGCACAGATACGCAGTATTTT,CASGHTTSRSTDTQYF
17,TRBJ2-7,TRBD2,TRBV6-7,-,TGTGCCAGCAGTTACTTGGGCTATAGCGGGTCAATAGGGGAGCAGTACTTC,CASSYLGYSGSIGEQYF
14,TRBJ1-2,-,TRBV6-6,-,TGTGCCAGCAGCCTTACTACAGGGCTTTTTGGCTACACCTTC,CASSLTTGLFGYTF
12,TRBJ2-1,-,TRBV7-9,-,TGTGCCAGCGTCTCACCATCCAATGAGCAGTTCTTC,CASVSPSNEQFF
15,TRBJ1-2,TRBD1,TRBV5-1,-,TGCGCCAGCAGCCCCGGGACAGGCTTCAACTATGGCTACACCTTC,CASSPGTGFNYGYTF
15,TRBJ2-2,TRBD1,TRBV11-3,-,TGTGCCAGCAGCTCCGGGACAGTGAACACCGGGGAGCTGTTTTTT,CASSSGTVNTGELFF
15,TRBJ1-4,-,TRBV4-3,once,TGCGCCAGCAGCCAAGACCTACAGTCCGCCCTGGAACTGTTTTTT,CASSQDLQSALELFF
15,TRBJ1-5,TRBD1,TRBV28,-,TGTGCCAGCAGTGCACTGGGACAGGGCGGTCAGCCCCAGCATTTT,CASSALGQGGQPQHF
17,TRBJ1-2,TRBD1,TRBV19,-,TGTGCCAGTAGTACGCCGAGACAGGGGGCCTGGTATGATGGCTACACCTTC,CASSTPRQGAWYDGYTF
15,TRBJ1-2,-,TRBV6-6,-,TGTGCCAGCAGTTACCCGATTCGGACGGACTATGGCTACACCTTC,CASSYPIRTDYGYTF
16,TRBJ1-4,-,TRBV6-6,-,TGTGCCAGCAGTACCGAAGGGGGGGGGTCTTTTGGAAAACTGTTTTTT,CASSTEGGGSFGKLFF
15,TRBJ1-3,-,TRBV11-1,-,TGTGCCAGCAGGGTGGACAGCACCTCTGGAAACACCATATATTTT,CASRVDSTSGNTIYF
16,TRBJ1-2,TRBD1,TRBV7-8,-,TGTGCCAGCAGCTCTGTCCTCGGGACAGGAAACTATGGCTACACCTTC,CASSSVLGTGNYGYTF
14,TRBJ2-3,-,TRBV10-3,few,TGTGCCATCAGTGGTAACAGGGCTACAGATACGCAGTATTTT,CAISGNRATDTQYF
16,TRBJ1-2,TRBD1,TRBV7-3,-,TGTGCCAGCAGCCAACAAACAGGGGGCCAGTCTGGCGGCTACACCTTC,CASSQQTGGQSGGYTF
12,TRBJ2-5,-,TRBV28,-,TGTGCCAGCAGTGGCGGGGGCGGGACCCAGTACTTC,CASSGGGGTQYF
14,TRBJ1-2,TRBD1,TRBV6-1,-,TGTGCCAGCAGTTCGGACAGGGGCGGTGATGGCTACACCTTC,CASSSDRGGDGYTF
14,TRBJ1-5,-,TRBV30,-,TGTGCCTGGAGTGTACTTGATGGGAACCAGCCCCAGCATTTT,CAWSVLDGNQPQHF
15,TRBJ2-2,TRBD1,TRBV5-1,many,TGCGCCAGCAGCTTGGCGAACAGGGGAACCGGGGAGCTGTTTTTT,CASSLANRGTGELFF
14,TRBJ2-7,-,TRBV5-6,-,TGTGCCAGCAGCACGGGGACCGGGCTCTACGAGCAGTACTTC,CASSTGTGLYEQYF
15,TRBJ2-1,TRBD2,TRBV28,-,TGTGCCAGCAGTTTATCTCTAGCGGGGGTCAATGAGCAGTTCTTC,CASSLSLAGVNEQFF
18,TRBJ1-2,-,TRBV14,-,TGTGCCAGCAGCCAAGGAAGCCCCGCGGGACGGACCTTCTATGGCTACACCTTC,CASSQGSPAGRTFYGYTF
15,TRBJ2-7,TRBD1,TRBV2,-,TGTGCCAGCAGTGGTGAATTGGGACAGGGTTACGAGCAGTACTTC,CASSGELGQGYEQYF
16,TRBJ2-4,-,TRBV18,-,TGTGCCAGCTCACCATCGGGGGGCGCTTCCAAAAACATTCAGTACTTC,CASSPSGGASKNIQYF
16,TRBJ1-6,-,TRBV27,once,TGTGCCAGCAGTTTGCACAGGGACTCCTATAATTCACCCCTCCACTTT,CASSLHRDSYNSPLHF
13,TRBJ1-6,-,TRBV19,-,TGTGCCAGTAGTATACGTGGGGACTCCCCCCTCCACTTT,CASSIRGDSPLHF
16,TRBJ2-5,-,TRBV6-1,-,TGTGCCAGCAGTGATATCAAGAGAACGCCATTGGGGGCCCAGTACTTC,CASSDIKRTPLGAQYF
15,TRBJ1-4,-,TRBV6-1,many,TGTGCCAGCAGTGAAGCTAGGGGGTTTTGGGAAAAACTGTTTTTT,CASSEARGFWEKLFF
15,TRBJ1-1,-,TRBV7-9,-,TGTGCCAGCAGCTCGCCGAATCTTTCCGACACTGAAGCTTTCTTT,CASSSPNLSDTEAFF
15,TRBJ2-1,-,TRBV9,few,TGTGCCAGCAGCAAGAGTGGGACTTTCTACAATGAGCAGTTCTTC,CASSKSGTFYNEQFF
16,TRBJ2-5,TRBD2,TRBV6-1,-,TGTGCCAGCAGTGAAAGCCTAGCGGGGTCTCAAGAGACCCAGTACTTC,CASSESLAGSQETQYF